What follows are 7 T cell receptor beta chains derived from one specimen sequenced in a study of blood T cell repertoires in COVID-19 (dated by TCRdb to the early 2020s). The library was produced with the immunoSEQ multiplex PCR assay. Entries here come from immuneACCESS through TCRdb and include only in-frame sequences with V and J called. Some clones fail to appear in such tables; in the studies checked, an unresolved V gene covers under half of the shortfall, and the cause of the remainder is unknown. Within this sample are more than 350,000 clones, with roughly 89% of them counted one time only. The ten largest account for about a tenth of the sample. The specimen sequenced was PBMCs or T cells enriched from blood (not recorded which). Source of these receptors: a woman aged 45-60 years who had recovered from COVID-19.

This clone was seen just once. The chain links TRBV28 to TRBJ1-2; the match to TRBD1 covers 9 bases. V was pared by 3 bases and J by 8 bases, with 4 bases of the junction left unmatched. Germline V CDR1 and CDR2: MDHEN, SYDVKM. The CDR3 has 13 residues. The CDR3 region has the DNA TGTGCCAGCAGTTTGCGGACAGGGGTGGGCTACACCTTC. It specifies CASSLRTGVGYTF.

This chain joins TRBV5-4 and TRBJ1-2; no clear D. Germline loops: CDR1 SGHNT, CDR2 YYREEE (reference sequence). The ends were cut back, 1 base at V and 0 bases at J, with 7 bases in the middle. The CDR3 loop spans 14 amino acids. Here the CDR3 DNA reads TGTGCCAGCAGCTTGCGGGGAGCTAACTATGGCTACACCTTC. Encoded protein: CASSLRGANYGYTF. The whole variable domain, remainder taken from reference TRBV5-4 and TRBJ1-2, is ETGVTQSPTHLIKTRGQQVTLRCSSQSGHNTVSWYQQALGQGPQFIFQYYREEENGRGNFPPRFSGLQFPNYSSELNVNALELDDSALYLCASSLRGANYGYTFGSGTRLTVV.

The chain carries TRBV27 and TRBJ2-7, with 11 bases that match TRBD2. CDR3 length: 14 amino acids. Germline values: CDR1 MNHEY, CDR2 SMNVEV (reference sequence). Trimming at V came to 2 bases and at J to 7 bases, leaving 4 bases not matched to a gene. The CDR3 loop reads CASSLLAGGGEQYF. The CDR3 coding sequence is TGTGCCAGCAGTTTACTAGCGGGGGGCGGTGAGCAGTACTTC.

This chain uses TRBV9 with TRBJ1-5, with TRBD1 as a possible D gene (6 bases). This CDR3 region has 15 residues. The germline V gene has CDR1 SGDLS and CDR2 YYNGEE. V dropped 0 bases and J dropped 4 bases, with 11 bases sitting between them. This CDR3 is CASSVDGQSNQPQHF. CDR3 coding DNA: TGTGCCAGCAGCGTAGATGGACAGTCAAATCAGCCCCAGCATTTT.

The rearrangement links TRBV9 to TRBJ1-1; D is possibly TRBD1 (6 bases). The germline CDR1 and CDR2 sequences are SGDLS and YYNGEE. This CDR3 has 17 residues. Trimming removed 4 bases at V and 2 bases at J, with 21 bases between. The CDR3 sequence: CASSHLMTMDSNTEAFF. CDR3 coding DNA: TGTGCCAGCAGCCACCTAATGACAATGGACAGTAACACTGAAGCTTTCTTT.

On this clone itself: The same CDR3 is also encoded by other DNA sequences in this sample. CDR3: CASSQVNEQYF. As DNA, the CDR3 is TGTGCCAGCAGCCAAGTTAACGAGCAGTACTTC. The rearrangement uses TRBV14 and TRBJ2-7; D call uncertain. With 1 base removed from V and 5 bases from J, the gap between germline ends came to 3 bases. The CDR3 has 11 amino acids. Germline V gives CDR1 SGHDN, CDR2 FVKESK.

The chain links TRBV19 to TRBJ2-1; 7 bases fit TRBD1. Germline CDR1 LNHDA, CDR2 SQIVND (reference sequence). V lost 4 bases, J lost 11 bases, and 5 bases stayed unmatched. CDR3 length: 12 residues. The CDR3 is CASSRLDRQQFF. The DNA for the CDR3 is TGTGCCAGTAGTAGACTGGACAGGCAGCAGTTCTTC.